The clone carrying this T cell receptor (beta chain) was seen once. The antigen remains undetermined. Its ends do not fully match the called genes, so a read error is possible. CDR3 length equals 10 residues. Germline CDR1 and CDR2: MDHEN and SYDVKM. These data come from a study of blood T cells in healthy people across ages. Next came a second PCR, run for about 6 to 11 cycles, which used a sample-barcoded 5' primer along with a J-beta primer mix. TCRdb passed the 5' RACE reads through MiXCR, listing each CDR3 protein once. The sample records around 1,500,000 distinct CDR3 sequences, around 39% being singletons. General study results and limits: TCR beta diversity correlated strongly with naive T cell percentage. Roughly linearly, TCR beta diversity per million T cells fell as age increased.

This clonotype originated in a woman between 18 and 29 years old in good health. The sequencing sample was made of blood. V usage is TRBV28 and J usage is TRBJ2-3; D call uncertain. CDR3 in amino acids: CAGSLVTQYF. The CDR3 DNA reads TGTGCCGGCAGTTTGGTGACGCAGTATTTT.